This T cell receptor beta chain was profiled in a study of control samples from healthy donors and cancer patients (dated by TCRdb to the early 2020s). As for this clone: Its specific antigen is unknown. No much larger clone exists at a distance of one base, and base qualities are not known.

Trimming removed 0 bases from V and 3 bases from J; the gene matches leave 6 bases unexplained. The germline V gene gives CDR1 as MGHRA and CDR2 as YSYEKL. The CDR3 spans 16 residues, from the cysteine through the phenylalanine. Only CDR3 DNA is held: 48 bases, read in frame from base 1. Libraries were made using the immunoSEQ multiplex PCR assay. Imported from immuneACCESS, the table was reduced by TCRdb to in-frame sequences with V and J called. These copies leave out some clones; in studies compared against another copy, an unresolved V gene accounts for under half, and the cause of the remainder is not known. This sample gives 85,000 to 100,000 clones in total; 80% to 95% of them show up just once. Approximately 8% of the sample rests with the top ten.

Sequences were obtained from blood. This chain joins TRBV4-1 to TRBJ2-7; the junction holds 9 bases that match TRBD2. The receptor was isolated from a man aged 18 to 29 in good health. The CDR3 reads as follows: CASSQDGGRAVYEQYF. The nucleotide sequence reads TGCGCCAGCAGCCAAGATGGCGGGAGGGCCGTCTACGAGCAGTACTTC.